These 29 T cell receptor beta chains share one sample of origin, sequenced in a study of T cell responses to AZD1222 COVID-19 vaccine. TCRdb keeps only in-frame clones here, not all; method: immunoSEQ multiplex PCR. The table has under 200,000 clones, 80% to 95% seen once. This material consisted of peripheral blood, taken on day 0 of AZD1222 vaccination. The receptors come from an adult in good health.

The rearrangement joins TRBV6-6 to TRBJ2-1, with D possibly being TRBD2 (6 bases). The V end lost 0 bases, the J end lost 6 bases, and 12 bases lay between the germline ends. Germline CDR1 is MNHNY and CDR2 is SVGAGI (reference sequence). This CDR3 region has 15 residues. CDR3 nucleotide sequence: TGTGCCAGCAGTTACTCGAGCAGGGAGGCCAATGAGCAGTTCTTC. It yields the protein CASSYSSREANEQFF.

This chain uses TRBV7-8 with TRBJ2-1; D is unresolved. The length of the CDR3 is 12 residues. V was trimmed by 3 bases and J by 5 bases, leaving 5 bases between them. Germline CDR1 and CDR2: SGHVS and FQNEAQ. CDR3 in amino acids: CASSFHHNEQFF. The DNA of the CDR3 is TGTGCCAGCAGCTTTCATCACAATGAGCAGTTCTTC.

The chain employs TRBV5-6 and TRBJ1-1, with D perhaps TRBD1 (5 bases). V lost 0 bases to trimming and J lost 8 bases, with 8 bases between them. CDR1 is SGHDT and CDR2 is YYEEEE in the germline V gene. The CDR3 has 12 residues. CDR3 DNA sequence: TGTGCCAGCAGCTTGGGCGCAGGGGAAGCTTTCTTT. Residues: CASSLGAGEAFF.

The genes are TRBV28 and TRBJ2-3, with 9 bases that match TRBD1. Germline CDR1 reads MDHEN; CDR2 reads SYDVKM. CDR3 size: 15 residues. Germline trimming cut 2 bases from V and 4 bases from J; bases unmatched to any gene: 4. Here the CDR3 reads CASSLGGQGADTQYF. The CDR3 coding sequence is TGTGCCAGCAGTTTAGGGGGACAGGGTGCAGATACGCAGTATTTT.

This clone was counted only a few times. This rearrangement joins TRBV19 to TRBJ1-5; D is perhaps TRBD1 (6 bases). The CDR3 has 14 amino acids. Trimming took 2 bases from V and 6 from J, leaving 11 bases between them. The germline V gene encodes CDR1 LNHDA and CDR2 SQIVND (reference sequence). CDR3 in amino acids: CASSIKPGVQPQHF. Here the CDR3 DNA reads TGTGCCAGTAGTATAAAGCCAGGGGTTCAGCCCCAGCATTTT.

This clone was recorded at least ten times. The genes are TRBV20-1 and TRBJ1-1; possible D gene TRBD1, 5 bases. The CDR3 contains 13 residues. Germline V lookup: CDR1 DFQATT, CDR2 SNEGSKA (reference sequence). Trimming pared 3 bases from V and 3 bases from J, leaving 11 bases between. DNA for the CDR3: TGCAGTGCTAGTGGTGGAGGGGACACTGAAGCTTTCTTT. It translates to CSASGGGDTEAFF.

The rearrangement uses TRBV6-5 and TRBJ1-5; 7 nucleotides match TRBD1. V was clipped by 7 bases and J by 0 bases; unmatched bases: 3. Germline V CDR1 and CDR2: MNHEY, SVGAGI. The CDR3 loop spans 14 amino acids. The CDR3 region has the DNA TGTGCCAGCAACCGACAGGGTAGCAATCAGCCCCAGCATTTT. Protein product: CASNRQGSNQPQHF.

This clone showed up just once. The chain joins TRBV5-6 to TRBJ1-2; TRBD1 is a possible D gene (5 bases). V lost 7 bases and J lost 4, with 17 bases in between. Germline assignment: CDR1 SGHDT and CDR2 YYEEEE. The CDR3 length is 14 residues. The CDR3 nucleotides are TGTGCCAGCCGACGGAAGGGAAGGGGCTATGGCTACACCTTC. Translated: CASRRKGRGYGYTF.

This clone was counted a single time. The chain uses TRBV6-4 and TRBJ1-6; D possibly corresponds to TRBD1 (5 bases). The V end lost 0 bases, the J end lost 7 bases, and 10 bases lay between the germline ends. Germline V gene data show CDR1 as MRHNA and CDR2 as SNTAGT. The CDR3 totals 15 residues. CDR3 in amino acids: CASSDSSGYNSPLHF. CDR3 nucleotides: TGTGCCAGCAGTGACTCGTCAGGGTACAATTCACCCCTCCACTTT.

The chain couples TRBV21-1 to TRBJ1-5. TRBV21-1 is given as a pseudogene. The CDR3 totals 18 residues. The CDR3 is CASPRRASKWASNQPQHF. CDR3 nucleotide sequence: TGTGCCAGTCCACGGCGGGCATCAAAATGGGCGAGCAATCAGCCCCAGCATTTT.

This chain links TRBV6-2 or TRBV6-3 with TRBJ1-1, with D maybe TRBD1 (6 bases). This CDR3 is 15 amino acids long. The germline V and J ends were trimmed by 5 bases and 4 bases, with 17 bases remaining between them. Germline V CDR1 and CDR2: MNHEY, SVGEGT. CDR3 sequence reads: CASSNPGHRFTEAFF. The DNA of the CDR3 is TGTGCCAGCAGTAACCCGGGACACCGATTCACTGAAGCTTTCTTT.

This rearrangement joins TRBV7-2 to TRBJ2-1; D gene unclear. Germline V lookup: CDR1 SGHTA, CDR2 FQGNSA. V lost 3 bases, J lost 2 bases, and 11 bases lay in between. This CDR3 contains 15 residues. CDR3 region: CASSLLGAAYNEQFF. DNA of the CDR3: TGTGCCAGCAGCTTGTTAGGCGCGGCCTACAATGAGCAGTTCTTC.

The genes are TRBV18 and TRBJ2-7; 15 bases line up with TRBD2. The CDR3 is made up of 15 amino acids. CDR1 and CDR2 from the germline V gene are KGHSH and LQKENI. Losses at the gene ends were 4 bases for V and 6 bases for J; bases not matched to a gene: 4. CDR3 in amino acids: CASSLGTSGGLEQYF. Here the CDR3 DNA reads TGTGCCAGCTCACTCGGGACTAGCGGGGGGCTCGAGCAGTACTTC.

CDR3 coding DNA: TGCAGCGTAGGACGCGTAGATAATGAGCAGTTCTTC. As protein: CSVGRVDNEQFF. V gene TRBV29-1 combines with J gene TRBJ2-1; D is undetermined. The germline CDR1 and CDR2 sequences are SQVTM and ANQGSEA. Trimming removed 6 bases from V and 7 bases from J, with 13 bases in between. CDR3 length: 12 residues.

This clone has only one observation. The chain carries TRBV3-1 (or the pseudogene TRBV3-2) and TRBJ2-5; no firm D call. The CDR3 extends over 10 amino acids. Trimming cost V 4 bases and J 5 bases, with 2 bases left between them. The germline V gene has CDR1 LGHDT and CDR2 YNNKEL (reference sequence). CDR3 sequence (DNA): TGTGCCAGCAGCCGGGAGACCCAGTACTTC. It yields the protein CASSRETQYF.

The CDR3 loop reads CASSLGTGPSGEPQHF. CDR3 nucleotides: TGCGCCAGCAGCTTGGGGACTGGACCGAGCGGGGAGCCCCAGCATTTT. The chain couples TRBV5-1 to TRBJ1-5; no clear D. The CDR3 is 16 amino acids. Germline V lookup: CDR1 SGHRS, CDR2 YFSETQ. Trimming removed 0 bases at V and 8 bases at J, with 18 bases between.

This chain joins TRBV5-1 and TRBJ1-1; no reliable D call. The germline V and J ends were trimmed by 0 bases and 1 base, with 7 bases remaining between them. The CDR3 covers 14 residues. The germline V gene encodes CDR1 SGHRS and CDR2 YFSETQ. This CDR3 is CASSLGLPNTEAFF. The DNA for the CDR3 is TGCGCCAGCAGCTTGGGACTACCGAACACTGAAGCTTTCTTT.

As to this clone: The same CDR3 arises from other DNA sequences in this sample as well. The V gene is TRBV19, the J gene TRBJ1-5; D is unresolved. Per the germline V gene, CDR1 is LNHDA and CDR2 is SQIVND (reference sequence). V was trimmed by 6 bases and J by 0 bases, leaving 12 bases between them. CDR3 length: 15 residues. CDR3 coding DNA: TGTGCCAGTAGCGGAATCCTTTATAGCAATCAGCCCCAGCATTTT. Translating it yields CASSGILYSNQPQHF.

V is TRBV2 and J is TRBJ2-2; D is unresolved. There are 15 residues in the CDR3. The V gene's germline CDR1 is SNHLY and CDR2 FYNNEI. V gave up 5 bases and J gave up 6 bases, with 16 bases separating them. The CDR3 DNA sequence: TGTGCCAGCAGTTCGATACCCTCGGGTGCCGGGGAGCTGTTTTTT. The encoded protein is CASSSIPSGAGELFF.

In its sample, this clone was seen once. Here the CDR3 DNA reads TGTGCCAGCAGTCCCCCACCGGGACAGAGGAGCACCTTC. Its translation is CASSPPPGQRSTF. The chain combines TRBV6-2 or TRBV6-3 with TRBJ1-2; 7 positions match TRBD1. Germline V gives CDR1 MNHEY, CDR2 SVGEGT. The trim removed 5 bases at V and 13 bases at J, leaving 13 bases unmatched. The CDR3 loop spans 13 amino acids.

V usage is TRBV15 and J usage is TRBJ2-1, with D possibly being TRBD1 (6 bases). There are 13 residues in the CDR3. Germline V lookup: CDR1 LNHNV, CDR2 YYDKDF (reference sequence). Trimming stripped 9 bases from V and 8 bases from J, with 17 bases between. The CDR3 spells CATKSQGFDEQFF. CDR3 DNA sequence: TGTGCCACTAAATCCCAGGGGTTCGATGAGCAGTTCTTC.

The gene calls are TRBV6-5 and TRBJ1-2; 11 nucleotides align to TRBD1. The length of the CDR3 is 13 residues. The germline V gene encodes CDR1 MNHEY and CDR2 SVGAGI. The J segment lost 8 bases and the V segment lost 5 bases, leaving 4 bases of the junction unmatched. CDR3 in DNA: TGTGCCAGCAGTCACGGACAGGGGGCGGGCTACACCTTC. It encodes CASSHGQGAGYTF.

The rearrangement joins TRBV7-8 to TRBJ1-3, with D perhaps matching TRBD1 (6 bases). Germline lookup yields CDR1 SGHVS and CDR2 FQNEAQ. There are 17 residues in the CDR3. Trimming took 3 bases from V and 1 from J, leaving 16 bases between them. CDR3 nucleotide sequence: TGTGCCAGCAGCTTCGTAGGGGGTCCCGCTTCTGGAAACACCATATATTTT. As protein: CASSFVGGPASGNTIYF.

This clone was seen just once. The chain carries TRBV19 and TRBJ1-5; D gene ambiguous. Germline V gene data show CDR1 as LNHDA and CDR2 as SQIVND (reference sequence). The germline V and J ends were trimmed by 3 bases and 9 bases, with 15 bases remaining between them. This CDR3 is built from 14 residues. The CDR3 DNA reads TGTGCCAGTAGTATGGGAAACCTGCGGGGGCCCCAGCATTTT. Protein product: CASSMGNLRGPQHF. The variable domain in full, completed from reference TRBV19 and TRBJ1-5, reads DGGITQSPKYLFRKEGQNVTLSCEQNLNHDAMYWYRQDPGQGLRLIYYSQIVNDFQKGDIAEGYSVSREKKESFPLTVTSAQKNPTAFYLCASSMGNLRGPQHFGDGTRLSIL.

The CDR3 bases are TGTGCCAGCAGCTTATTGGGCGGGGGGGGCACAGATACGCAGTATTTT. Amino acid sequence: CASSLLGGGGTDTQYF. This chain joins TRBV7-6 and TRBJ2-3, with 9 bases aligning to TRBD2. The V gene's germline CDR1 is SGHVS and CDR2 FNYEAQ. The V and J ends lost 2 bases and 1 base, in that order; junction bases with no gene match: 4. CDR3 size: 16 residues.

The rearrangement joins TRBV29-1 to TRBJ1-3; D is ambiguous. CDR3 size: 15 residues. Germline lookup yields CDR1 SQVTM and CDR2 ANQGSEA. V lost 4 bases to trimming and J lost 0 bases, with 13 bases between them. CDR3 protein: CSVVGSWGSGNTIYF. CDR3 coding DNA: TGCAGCGTTGTTGGGAGCTGGGGCTCTGGAAACACCATATATTTT.

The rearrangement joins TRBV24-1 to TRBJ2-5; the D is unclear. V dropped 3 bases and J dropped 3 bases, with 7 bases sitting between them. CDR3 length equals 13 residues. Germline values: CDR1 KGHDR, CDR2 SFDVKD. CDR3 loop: CATSDGIEETQYF. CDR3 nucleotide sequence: TGTGCCACCAGTGATGGCATTGAAGAGACCCAGTACTTC.

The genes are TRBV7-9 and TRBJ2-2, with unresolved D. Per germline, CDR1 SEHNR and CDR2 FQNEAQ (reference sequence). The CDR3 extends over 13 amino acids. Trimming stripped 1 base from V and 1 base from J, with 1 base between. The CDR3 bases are TGTGCCAGCAGCTTAGGGAACACCGGGGAGCTGTTTTTT. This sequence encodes CASSLGNTGELFF.

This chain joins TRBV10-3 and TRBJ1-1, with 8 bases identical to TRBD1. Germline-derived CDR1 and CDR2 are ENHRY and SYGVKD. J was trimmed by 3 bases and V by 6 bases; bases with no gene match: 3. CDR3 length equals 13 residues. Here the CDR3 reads CAIRLQGDTEAFF. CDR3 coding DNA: TGTGCCATCAGATTACAGGGGGACACTGAAGCTTTCTTT.